This TCR beta chain was identified during a study of blood T cell repertoires in COVID-19 (dated by TCRdb to 2020 to 2021). With regard to the full study: The collaborator samples originated in the United States, Italy and Spain and spanned the acute and convalescent phases of COVID-19. Deeply sampled blood TCRbeta repertoires from subjects exposed to, actively infected with, or recovered from COVID-19 were included in the dataset. The material from the prospective study consisted of cDNA or gDNA derived from T cells, B-cell-depleted T cells, or PBMCs. A de-identified subject ID, COVID-19 status, age in years and sex were almost always included in the sample metadata. Where available, HLA class I and class II types were obtained from metadata supplied by the sample provider rather than from assay-based typing. The samples were drawn from the first 160 participants of the ongoing ImmuneRACE study and from 1,254 subjects provided by 6 global collaborators. The repertoires were released in a freely available public database intended as a resource for research on the immune response to SARS-CoV-2. What the research found in general, with its limitations: The amount of clinical and demographic metadata varied by source and participant and was provided uncurated.

The CDR3 holds 13 amino acids from the cysteine to the phenylalanine. Here the CDR3 DNA is all that survives: 39 bases in frame from base 1. V is cut by 7 bases and J by 5 bases, and the space between the germline ends is 14 bases. Each collaborating institution followed its own protocols to collect whole blood in K2EDTA tubes. For TCRbeta analysis, collaborators shipped samples as frozen whole blood, isolated PBMCs, or DNA extracted from either of those sample types. Turning to this clone: It lacks a known antigen. Base quality data are lacking; no much larger clone is found one base away.

The immunoSEQ Assay, a bias-controlled multiplex PCR, was used to amplify TCRbeta CDR3 regions from genomic DNA. Per the source publication's procedure: Within the assay, amplification of reference gene primers was used to estimate how many nucleated cells each sample contained. To quantify the absolute abundance of each unique TCRbeta CDR3 rearrangement, sequence reads were collapsed and filtered. Productive Simpson clonality was computed per sample as the square root of Simpson's diversity index over productive rearrangements. TCRdb mirrors the immuneACCESS table, restricted to in-frame sequences. Some clones are absent from its copies; in checked studies, under half trace to an unresolved V gene, and the reason for the others is unknown. For V, J and clone size, that table is used; D and trimming come from the DNA. This sample has some 100,000 clones in its table, and approximately 87% of those were observed once. 13% of the sample goes to the ten largest clones.

This TCR was recovered from a human donor in a cohort sampled during active COVID-19. The sample taken for sequencing was peripheral blood. The receptor chain draws on TRBV12-3 or TRBV12-4 and TRBJ2-5, with TRBD2 tentatively as D gene (5 bases match). The sequence in DNA is TGTGCCAGCAACTCCGGGCGAGGGGAGACCCAGTACTTC. It is translated as CASNSGRGETQYF.